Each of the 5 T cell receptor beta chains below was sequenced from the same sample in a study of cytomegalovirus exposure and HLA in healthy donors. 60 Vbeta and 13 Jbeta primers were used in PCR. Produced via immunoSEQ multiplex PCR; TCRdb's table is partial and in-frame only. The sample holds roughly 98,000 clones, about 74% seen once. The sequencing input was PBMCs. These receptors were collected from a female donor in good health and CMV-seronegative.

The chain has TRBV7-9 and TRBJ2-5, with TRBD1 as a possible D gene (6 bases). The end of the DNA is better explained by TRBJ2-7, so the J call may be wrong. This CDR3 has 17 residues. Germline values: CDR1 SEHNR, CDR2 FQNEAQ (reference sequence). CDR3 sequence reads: CASRPDSWGPPSYEQYF. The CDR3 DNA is TGTGCCAGCAGACCCGATTCTTGGGGGCCGCCGAGTTACGAGCAGTACTTC.

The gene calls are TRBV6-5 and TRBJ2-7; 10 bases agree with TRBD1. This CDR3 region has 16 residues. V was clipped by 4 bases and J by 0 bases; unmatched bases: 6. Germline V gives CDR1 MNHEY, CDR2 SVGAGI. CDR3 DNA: TGTGCCAGCAGTTCACCCCGGGACAGGGGCTCCTACGAGCAGTACTTC. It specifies CASSSPRDRGSYEQYF.

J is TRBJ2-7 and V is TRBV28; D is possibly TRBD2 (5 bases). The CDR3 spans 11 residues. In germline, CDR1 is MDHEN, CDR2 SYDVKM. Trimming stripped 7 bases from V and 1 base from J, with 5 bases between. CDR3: CASTGSYEQYF. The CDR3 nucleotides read TGTGCCAGCACGGGGTCCTACGAGCAGTACTTC.

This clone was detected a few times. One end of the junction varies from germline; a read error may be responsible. CDR3 residues: CASSLEDVTNRDF. The CDR3 DNA is TGTGCCAGCAGCTTGGAGGATGTCACTAACCGGGATTTT. The gene calls are TRBV5-4 and TRBJ1-3, with D uncertain. This CDR3 has 13 residues. The germline V gene has CDR1 SGHNT and CDR2 YYREEE (reference sequence).

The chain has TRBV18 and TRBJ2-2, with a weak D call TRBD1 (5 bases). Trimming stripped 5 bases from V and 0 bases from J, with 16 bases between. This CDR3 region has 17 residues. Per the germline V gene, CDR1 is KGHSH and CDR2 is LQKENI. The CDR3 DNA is TGTGCCAGCTCAGCATACCAGGGCCTCGCGAACACCGGGGAGCTGTTTTTT. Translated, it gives CASSAYQGLANTGELFF.